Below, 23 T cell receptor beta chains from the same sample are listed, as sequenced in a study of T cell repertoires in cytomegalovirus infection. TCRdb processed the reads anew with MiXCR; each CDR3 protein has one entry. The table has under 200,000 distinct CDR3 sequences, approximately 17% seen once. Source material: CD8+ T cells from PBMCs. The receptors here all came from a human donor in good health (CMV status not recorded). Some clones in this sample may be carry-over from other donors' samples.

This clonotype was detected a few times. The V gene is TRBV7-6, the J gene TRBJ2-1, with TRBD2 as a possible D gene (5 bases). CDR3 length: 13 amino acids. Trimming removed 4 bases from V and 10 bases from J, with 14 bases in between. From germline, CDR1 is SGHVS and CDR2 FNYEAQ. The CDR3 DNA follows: TGTGCCAGCAGCTCTCCCGACGGACTGGAGCAGTTCTTC. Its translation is CASSSPDGLEQFF.

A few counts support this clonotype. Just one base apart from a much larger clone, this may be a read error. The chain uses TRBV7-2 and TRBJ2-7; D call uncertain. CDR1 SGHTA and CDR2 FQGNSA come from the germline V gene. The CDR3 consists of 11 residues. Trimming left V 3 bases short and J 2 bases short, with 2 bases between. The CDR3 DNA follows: TGTGCCAGCAGCTTCGCCTACGAGCAGTACTTC. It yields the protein CASSFAYEQYF.

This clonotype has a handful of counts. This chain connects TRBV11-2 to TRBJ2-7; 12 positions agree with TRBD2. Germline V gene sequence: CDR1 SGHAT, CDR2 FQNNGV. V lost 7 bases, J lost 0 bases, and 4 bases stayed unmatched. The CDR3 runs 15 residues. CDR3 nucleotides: TGTGCCAGCATGGGACTAGCGGGCTACTCCTACGAGCAGTACTTC. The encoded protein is CASMGLAGYSYEQYF.

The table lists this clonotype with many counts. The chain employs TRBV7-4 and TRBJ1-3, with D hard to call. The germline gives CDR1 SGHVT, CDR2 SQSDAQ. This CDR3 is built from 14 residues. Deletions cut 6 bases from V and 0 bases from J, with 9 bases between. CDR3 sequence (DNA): TGTGCCAGCAGGCGACGGGACTCTGGAAACACCATATATTTT. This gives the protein CASRRRDSGNTIYF.

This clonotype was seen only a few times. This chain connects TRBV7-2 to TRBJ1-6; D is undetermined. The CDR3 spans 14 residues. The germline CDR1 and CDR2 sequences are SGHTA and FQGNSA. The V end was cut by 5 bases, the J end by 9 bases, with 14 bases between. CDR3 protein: CASSHLGKVSPLHF. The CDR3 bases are TGTGCCAGCAGCCACCTCGGAAAGGTTTCACCCCTCCACTTT.

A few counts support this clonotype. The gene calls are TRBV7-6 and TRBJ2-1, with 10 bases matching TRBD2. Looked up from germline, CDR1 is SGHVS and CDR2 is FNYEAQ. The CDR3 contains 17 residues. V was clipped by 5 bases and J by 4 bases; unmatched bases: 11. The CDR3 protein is CASSTRSGRGRYNEQFF. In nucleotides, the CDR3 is TGTGCCAGCAGCACCCGGAGCGGGAGGGGGAGATACAATGAGCAGTTCTTC.

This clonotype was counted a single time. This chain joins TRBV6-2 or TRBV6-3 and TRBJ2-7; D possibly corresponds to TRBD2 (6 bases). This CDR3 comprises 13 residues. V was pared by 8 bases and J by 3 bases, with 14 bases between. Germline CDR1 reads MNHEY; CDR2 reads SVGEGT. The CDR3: CASYWGVGYEQYF. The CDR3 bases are TGTGCCAGCTATTGGGGGGTAGGCTACGAGCAGTACTTC.

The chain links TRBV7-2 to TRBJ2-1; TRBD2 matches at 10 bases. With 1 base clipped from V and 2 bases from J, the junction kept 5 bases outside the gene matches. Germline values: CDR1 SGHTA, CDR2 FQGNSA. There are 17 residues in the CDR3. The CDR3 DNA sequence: TGTGCCAGCAGCTTAGGGGCTAGCGGGGGCCCCTACAATGAGCAGTTCTTC. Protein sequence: CASSLGASGGPYNEQFF.

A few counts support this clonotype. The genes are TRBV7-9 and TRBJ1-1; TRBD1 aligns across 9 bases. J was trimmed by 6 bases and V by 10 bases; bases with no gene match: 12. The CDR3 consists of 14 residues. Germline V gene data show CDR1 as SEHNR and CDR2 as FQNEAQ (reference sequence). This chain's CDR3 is CANPQGTGPAEAFF. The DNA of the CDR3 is TGTGCCAACCCTCAGGGGACAGGGCCGGCTGAAGCTTTCTTT. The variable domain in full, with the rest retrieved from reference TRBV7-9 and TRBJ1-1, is DTGVSQNPRHKITKRGQNVTFRCDPISEHNRLYWYRQTLGQGPEFLTYFQNEAQLEKSRLLSDRFSAERPKGSFSTLEIQRTEQGDSAMYLCANPQGTGPAEAFFGQGTRLTVV.

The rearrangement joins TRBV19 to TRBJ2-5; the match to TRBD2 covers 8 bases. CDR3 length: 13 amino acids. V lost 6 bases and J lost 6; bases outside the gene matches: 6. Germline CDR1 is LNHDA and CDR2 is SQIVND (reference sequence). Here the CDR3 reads CASRMSGGQTQYF. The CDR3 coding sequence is TGTGCCAGTAGGATGAGCGGGGGACAGACCCAGTACTTC.

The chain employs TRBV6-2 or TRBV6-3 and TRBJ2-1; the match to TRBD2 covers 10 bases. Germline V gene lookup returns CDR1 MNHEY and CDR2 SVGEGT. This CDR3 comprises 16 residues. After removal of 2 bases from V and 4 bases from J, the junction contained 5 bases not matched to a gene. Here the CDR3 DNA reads TGTGCCAGCAGTTACCCCACTAGCGGGGTATACAATGAGCAGTTCTTC. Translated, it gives CASSYPTSGVYNEQFF.

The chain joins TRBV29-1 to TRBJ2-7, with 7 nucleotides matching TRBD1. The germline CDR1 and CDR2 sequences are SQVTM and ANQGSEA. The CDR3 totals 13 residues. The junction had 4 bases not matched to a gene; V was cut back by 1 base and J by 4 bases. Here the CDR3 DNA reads TGCAGCGTTGAAGGGGACAGAGATTACGAGCAGTACTTC. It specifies CSVEGDRDYEQYF.

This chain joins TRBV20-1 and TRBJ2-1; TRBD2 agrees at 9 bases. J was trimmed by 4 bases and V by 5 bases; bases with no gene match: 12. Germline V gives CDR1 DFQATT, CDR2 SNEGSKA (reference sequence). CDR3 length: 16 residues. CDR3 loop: CSAPVGASGNYNEQFF. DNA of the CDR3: TGCAGTGCTCCCGTAGGAGCTAGCGGGAATTACAATGAGCAGTTCTTC.

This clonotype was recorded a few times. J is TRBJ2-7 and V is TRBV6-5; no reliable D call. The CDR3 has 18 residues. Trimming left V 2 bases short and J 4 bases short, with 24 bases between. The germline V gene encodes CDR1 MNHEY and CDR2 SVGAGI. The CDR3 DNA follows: TGTGCCAGCAGTTACGCTATTCCGGACCGAATGAAGGATTACGAGCAGTACTTC. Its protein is CASSYAIPDRMKDYEQYF.

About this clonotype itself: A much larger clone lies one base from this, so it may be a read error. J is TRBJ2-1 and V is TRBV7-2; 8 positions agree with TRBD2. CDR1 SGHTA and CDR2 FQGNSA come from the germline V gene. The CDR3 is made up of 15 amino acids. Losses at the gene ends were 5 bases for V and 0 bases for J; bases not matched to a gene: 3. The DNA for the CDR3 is TGTGCCAGCAGCATTAGCGGGAACTCCTACAATGAGCAGTTCTTC. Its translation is CASSISGNSYNEQFF.

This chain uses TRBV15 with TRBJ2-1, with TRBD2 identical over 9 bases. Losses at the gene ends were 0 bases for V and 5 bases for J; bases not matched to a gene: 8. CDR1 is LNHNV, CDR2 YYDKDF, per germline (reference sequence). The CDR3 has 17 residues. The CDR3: CATSRELILAGDNEQFF. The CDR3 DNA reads TGTGCCACCAGCAGAGAACTAATCTTAGCGGGGGACAATGAGCAGTTCTTC.

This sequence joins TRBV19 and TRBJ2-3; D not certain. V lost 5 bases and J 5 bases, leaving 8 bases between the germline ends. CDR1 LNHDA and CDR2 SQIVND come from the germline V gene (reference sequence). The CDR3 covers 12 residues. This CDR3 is CASSSDGDTQYF. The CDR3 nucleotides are TGTGCCAGTAGTTCAGACGGAGATACGCAGTATTTT. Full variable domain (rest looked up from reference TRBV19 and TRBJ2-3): DGGITQSPKYLFRKEGQNVTLSCEQNLNHDAMYWYRQDPGQGLRLIYYSQIVNDFQKGDIAEGYSVSREKKESFPLTVTSAQKNPTAFYLCASSSDGDTQYFGPGTRLTVL.

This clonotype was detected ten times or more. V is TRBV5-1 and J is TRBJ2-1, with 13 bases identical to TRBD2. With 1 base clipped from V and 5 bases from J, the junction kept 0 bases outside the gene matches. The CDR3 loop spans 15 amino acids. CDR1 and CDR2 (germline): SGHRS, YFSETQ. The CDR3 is CASSLTSGRDNEQFF. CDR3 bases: TGCGCCAGCAGCTTGACTAGCGGGAGGGACAATGAGCAGTTCTTC.

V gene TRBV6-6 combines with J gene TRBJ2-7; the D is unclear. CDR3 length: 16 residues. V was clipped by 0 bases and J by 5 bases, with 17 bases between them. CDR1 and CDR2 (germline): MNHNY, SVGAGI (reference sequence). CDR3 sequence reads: CASSYSGRLRIHEQYF. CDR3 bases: TGTGCCAGCAGTTACTCTGGACGCTTAAGGATCCACGAGCAGTACTTC.

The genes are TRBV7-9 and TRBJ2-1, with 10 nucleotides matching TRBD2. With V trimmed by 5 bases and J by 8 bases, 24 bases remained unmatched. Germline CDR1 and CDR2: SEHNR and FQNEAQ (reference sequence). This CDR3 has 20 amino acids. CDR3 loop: CASSPTIPASGREMAHEQFF. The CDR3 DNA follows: TGTGCCAGCAGCCCCACCATCCCGGCTAGCGGGAGAGAGATGGCGCATGAGCAGTTCTTC.

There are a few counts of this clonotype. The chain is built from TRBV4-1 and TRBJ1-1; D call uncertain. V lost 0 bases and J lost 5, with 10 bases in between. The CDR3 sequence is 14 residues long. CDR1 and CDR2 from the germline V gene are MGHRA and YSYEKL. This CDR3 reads CASSQDQTVTEAFF. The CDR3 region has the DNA TGCGCCAGCAGCCAAGACCAGACGGTAACTGAAGCTTTCTTT.

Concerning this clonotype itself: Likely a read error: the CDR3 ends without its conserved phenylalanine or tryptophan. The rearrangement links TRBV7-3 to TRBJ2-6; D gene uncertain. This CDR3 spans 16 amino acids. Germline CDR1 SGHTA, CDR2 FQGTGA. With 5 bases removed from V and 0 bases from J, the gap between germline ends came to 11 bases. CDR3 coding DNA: TGTGCCAGCAGCCCCTCAGCGAGCTCTGGGGCCAACGTCCTGACTTAC. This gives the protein CASSPSASSGANVLTY.

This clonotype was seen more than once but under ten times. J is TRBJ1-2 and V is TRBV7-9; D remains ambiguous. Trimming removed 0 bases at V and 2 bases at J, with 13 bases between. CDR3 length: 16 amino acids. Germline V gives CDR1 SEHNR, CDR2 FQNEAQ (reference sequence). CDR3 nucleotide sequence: TGTGCCAGCAGCTTAGCCCCCGTTCTGAGGAACTATGGCTACACCTTC. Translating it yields CASSLAPVLRNYGYTF.